The 13 T cell receptor beta chains below were found in one sample sequenced in a study of OX40 agonist ivuxolimab in advanced cancers. Sequenced by immunoSEQ multiplex PCR; TCRdb stores in-frame clones only, minus some. The sample shows approximately 45,000 clones, roughly 90% of them seen only once. Sequences were derived from CD4+ or CD8+ T cells sorted from blood, sampled in a trial of the OX40 agonist ivuxolimab. These receptors were taken from an adult with an advanced solid tumor such as melanoma, head and neck, liver or kidney cancer.

J is TRBJ2-4 and V is TRBV28; 7 positions match TRBD1. Germline loops: CDR1 MDHEN, CDR2 SYDVKM. V lost 2 bases, J lost 7 bases, and 17 bases stayed unmatched. This CDR3 is 18 amino acids long. The chain's CDR3 is CASSLTRDSGGSKNIQYF. In nucleotides, the CDR3 is TGTGCCAGCAGTTTAACGAGGGACAGTGGCGGGTCAAAGAACATTCAGTACTTC.

The J gene is TRBJ1-3, the V gene TRBV10-3; 9 nucleotides align to TRBD1. The CDR3 is made up of 17 amino acids. Germline-derived CDR1 and CDR2 are ENHRY and SYGVKD. Trimming cost V 0 bases and J 3 bases; bases outside gene matches: 6. The DNA for the CDR3 is TGTGCCATCAGTGAGTCTAGAGGGACAGGGAATGGAAACACCATATATTTT. This translates into CAISESRGTGNGNTIYF.

This sequence joins TRBV4-1 and TRBJ1-1; tentatively, D is TRBD1 (5 bases). From germline, CDR1 is MGHRA and CDR2 YSYEKL. The V end was cut by 6 bases, the J end by 1 base, with 12 bases between. This CDR3 is built from 14 residues. The chain's CDR3 is CASRSGTANTEAFF. In nucleotides, the CDR3 is TGCGCCAGCAGGTCCGGGACGGCGAACACTGAAGCTTTCTTT.

The J gene is TRBJ2-7, the V gene TRBV6-5; 9 bases are a match to TRBD1. The CDR3 runs 15 residues. Germline loops: CDR1 MNHEY, CDR2 SVGAGI. V shed 4 bases and J 7 bases; nucleotides not matched to a gene: 11. CDR3 DNA sequence: TGTGCCAGCAGTTGGACCGGGACAGGGAGGGGAGAGCAGTACTTC. The encoded protein is CASSWTGTGRGEQYF.

The genes are TRBV5-1 and TRBJ2-1, with 9 bases aligning to TRBD1. Germline lookup yields CDR1 SGHRS and CDR2 YFSETQ. Trimming cost V 4 bases and J 4 bases; bases outside gene matches: 6. The CDR3 has 15 amino acids. The CDR3, as DNA: TGCGCCAGCAGCGGAACCGGGACAGGGTACAATGAGCAGTTCTTC. The encoded protein is CASSGTGTGYNEQFF.

The chain has TRBV9 and TRBJ2-3; no reliable D call. The CDR3 has 15 residues. V lost 0 bases and J lost 0, with 8 bases in between. From germline, CDR1 is SGDLS and CDR2 YYNGEE. The CDR3 sequence is CASSVAGVSTDTQYF. The CDR3 DNA sequence: TGTGCCAGCAGCGTAGCTGGGGTTAGCACAGATACGCAGTATTTT.

This sequence joins TRBV2 and TRBJ2-4, with TRBD1 matching over 8 bases. This CDR3 has 19 amino acids. Germline-derived CDR1 and CDR2 are SNHLY and FYNNEI. Trimming took 4 bases from V and 8 from J; bases not matched to a gene: 22. CDR3 DNA: TGTGCCAGCAGTGTTGGACAGGGTGCCCTTCAAGTCCAAGGTGACATTCAGTACTTC. Residues: CASSVGQGALQVQGDIQYF.

This clone was detected once. The genes are TRBV5-4 and TRBJ2-7; TRBD1 or TRBD2 may be the D gene (5 bases each). V was shortened by 3 bases and J by 5 bases, with 21 bases between the two germline ends. The length of the CDR3 is 16 residues. Germline assignment: CDR1 SGHNT and CDR2 YYREEE (reference sequence). The CDR3 DNA is TGTGCCAGCAGCTCCGGAGTTGGGCTGGGGACCCACGAGCAGTACTTC. This translates into CASSSGVGLGTHEQYF.

The chain joins TRBV11-3 to TRBJ2-1; no definite D call. The V end lost 3 bases, the J end lost 6 bases, and 9 bases lay between the germline ends. CDR1 SGHNT and CDR2 YENEEA come from the germline V gene. This CDR3 is 13 amino acids long. This chain's CDR3 is CASSFPSINEQFF. The CDR3 DNA is TGTGCCAGCAGCTTCCCCTCAATCAATGAGCAGTTCTTC. Complete variable domain (other parts from reference TRBV11-3 and TRBJ2-1): EAGVVQSPRYKIIEKKQPVAFWCNPISGHNTLYWYLQNLGQGPELLIRYENEEAVDDSQLPKDRFSAERLKGVDSTLKIQPAELGDSAVYLCASSFPSINEQFFGPGTRLTVL.

Of note for this clone: Different DNA sequences within this sample yield the same CDR3. The chain is built from TRBV19 and TRBJ1-1; D gene ambiguous. Germline CDR1 is LNHDA and CDR2 is SQIVND (reference sequence). The CDR3 loop spans 13 amino acids. Trimming took off 9 bases at V and 1 base at J, with 12 bases between the two ends. CDR3 protein: CASSYRENTEAFF. The CDR3 DNA is TGTGCCAGCTCCTACAGAGAGAACACTGAAGCTTTCTTT.

The genes are TRBV27 and TRBJ1-1; the match to TRBD1 covers 8 bases. Germline V CDR1 and CDR2: MNHEY, SMNVEV (reference sequence). This CDR3 region has 15 residues. The junction had 5 bases not matched to a gene; V was cut back by 4 bases and J by 1 base. DNA of the CDR3: TGTGCCAGCAGTTCCCTAACAGGGGGGAACACTGAAGCTTTCTTT. It codes for CASSSLTGGNTEAFF.

V usage is TRBV5-8 and J usage is TRBJ1-3; D call uncertain. CDR1 and CDR2 (germline): SGHTS, YDEGEE. This CDR3 comprises 15 residues. Trimming shortened V by 4 bases and J by 0 bases, and 11 bases separated the two germline ends. CDR3 region: CASSPRRDSGNTIYF. DNA of the CDR3: TGTGCCAGCAGCCCCCGCCGGGACTCTGGAAACACCATATATTTT.

The table lists this clone with a few counts. The rearrangement links TRBV5-4 to TRBJ2-7; D may be TRBD2 (6 bases). Germline V lookup: CDR1 SGHNT, CDR2 YYREEE (reference sequence). This CDR3 contains 13 residues. Trimming cost V 2 bases and J 6 bases, with 12 bases left between them. CDR3 region: CASSLPGLFEQYF. DNA of the CDR3: TGTGCCAGCAGCTTACCGGGACTGTTCGAGCAGTACTTC.